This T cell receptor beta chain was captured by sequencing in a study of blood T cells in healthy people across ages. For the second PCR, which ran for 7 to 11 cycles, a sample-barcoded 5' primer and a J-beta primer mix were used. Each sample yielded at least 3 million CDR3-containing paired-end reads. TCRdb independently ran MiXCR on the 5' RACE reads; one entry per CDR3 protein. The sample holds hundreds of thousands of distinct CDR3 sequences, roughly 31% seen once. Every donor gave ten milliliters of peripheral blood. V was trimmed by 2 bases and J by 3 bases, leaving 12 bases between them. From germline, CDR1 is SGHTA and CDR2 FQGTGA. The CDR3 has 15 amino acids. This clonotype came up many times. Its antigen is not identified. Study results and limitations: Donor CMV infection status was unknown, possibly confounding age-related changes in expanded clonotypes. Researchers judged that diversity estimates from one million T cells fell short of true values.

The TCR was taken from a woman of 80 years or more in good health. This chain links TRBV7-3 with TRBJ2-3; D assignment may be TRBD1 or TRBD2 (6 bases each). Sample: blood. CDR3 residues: CASSLRWGATDTQYF. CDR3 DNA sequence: TGTGCCAGCAGCTTACGTTGGGGGGCAACAGATACGCAGTATTTT.